This T cell receptor (beta chain) was profiled in a study of blood T cell repertoires in COVID-19. Study background: Nucleic acid was either cDNA or gDNA, and it came from T cells, B-cell-depleted T cells, or PBMCs.

Libraries were prepared by immunoSEQ multiplex PCR; TCRdb keeps only in-frame clonotypes and omits some of them. Among approximately 160,000 clones listed, less than 85% were seen once. V trimming: 2 bases; J trimming: 1 base; junction bases outside the gene matches: 2. CDR1 and CDR2 (germline): SGHKS, YYEKEE (reference sequence). The CDR3 extends over 15 amino acids. Recruitment covered 20 to 25 US areas and drew participants whose ages spanned about 18 to 100 years. Participant-reported clinical history was the basis for cohort assignment. This clone was seen once. The sequence was collected from a woman between 45 and 65 years old who had recovered from COVID-19. The chain couples TRBV5-5 to TRBJ1-5, with TRBD1 matching 8 bases. The sequenced sample was PBMCs or T cells enriched from blood (not recorded which). CDR3 protein: CASSFGQGSNQPQHF. Here the CDR3 DNA reads TGTGCCAGCAGCTTCGGACAGGGAAGCAATCAGCCCCAGCATTTT.